Each of the 7 T cell receptor beta chains below was sequenced from the same sample in a study of response to subunit inactivated influenza vaccine. TCRdb re-derived calls from the RT-PCR reads in MiXCR, one entry per CDR3 protein. The repertoire holds 500,000 to 600,000 distinct CDR3 sequences, with 12% as singletons. Specimen: PBMCs from blood, collected on the day of vaccination. The receptors derive from a man over 45 who received an inactivated influenza vaccine.

This clonotype was observed a handful of times. This chain connects TRBV4-2 to TRBJ2-2, with TRBD2 matching over 8 bases. Germline CDR1 and CDR2: LGHNA and YNFKEQ. The CDR3 has 18 amino acids. Losses at the gene ends were 1 base for V and 5 bases for J; bases not matched to a gene: 12. CDR3 region: CASSQGTAGAPGTGELFF. CDR3 sequence (DNA): TGTGCCAGCAGCCAAGGAACAGCGGGGGCCCCGGGAACCGGGGAGCTGTTTTTT.

The chain links TRBV5-1 to TRBJ1-6; D perhaps matches TRBD1 (5 bases). The CDR3 sequence is 12 residues long. The V and J ends lost 4 bases and 8 bases respectively, with 7 bases between them. The germline CDR1 and CDR2 sequences are SGHRS and YFSETQ. The CDR3 loop reads CASSRGDSPLHF. In DNA, the CDR3 is TGCGCCAGCAGCCGGGGGGATTCACCCCTCCACTTT.

The chain joins TRBV24-1 to TRBJ2-1, with 15 positions matching TRBD2. Germline V gene sequence: CDR1 KGHDR, CDR2 SFDVKD. V trimming: 3 bases; J trimming: 13 bases; junction bases outside the gene matches: 9. The CDR3 is 16 amino acids. CDR3 DNA sequence: TGTGCCACCAGTGATGGGACTAGCGGGAGGCGAGCTGGCCAGTTCTTC. The encoded protein is CATSDGTSGRRAGQFF.

The genes are TRBV20-1 and TRBJ2-1, with D hard to call. The germline gives CDR1 DFQATT, CDR2 SNEGSKA (reference sequence). This CDR3 is built from 16 residues. V shed 6 bases and J shed 2 bases, with 20 bases lying between them. CDR3 nucleotide sequence: TGCAGTGCCCACCTCGGACGTTCGAAGGCCTACAATGAGCAGTTCTTC. Translating it yields CSAHLGRSKAYNEQFF.

The genes are TRBV7-2 and TRBJ2-7, with D uncertain. Germline CDR1 and CDR2: SGHTA and FQGNSA. Between the trimmed V and J ends, which lost 5 bases and 5 bases, there was a span of 22 bases. The CDR3 consists of 16 residues. CDR3 sequence: CASSPRMGLLGDEQYF. The CDR3 DNA is TGTGCCAGCAGCCCCCGGATGGGCCTCCTTGGAGACGAGCAGTACTTC.

This clonotype was observed at least ten times. The rearrangement links TRBV5-1 to TRBJ2-3; D might be TRBD1 (6 bases). The ends were cut back, 0 bases at V and 4 bases at J, with 9 bases in the middle. The CDR3 is 14 amino acids. Germline lookup yields CDR1 SGHRS and CDR2 YFSETQ. CDR3 bases: TGCGCCAGCAGCTTGGGGGGGCGCCCAGATACGCAGTATTTT. Translated, it gives CASSLGGRPDTQYF.

The rearrangement joins TRBV4-3 to TRBJ2-5; 7 bases fit TRBD2. Germline V lookup: CDR1 LGHNA, CDR2 YSLEER. CDR3 length: 15 residues. V lost 1 base and J lost 3; bases outside the gene matches: 5. The CDR3 region is CASSQVERDKETQYF. The CDR3, as DNA: TGCGCCAGCAGCCAAGTCGAGCGGGATAAAGAGACCCAGTACTTC.